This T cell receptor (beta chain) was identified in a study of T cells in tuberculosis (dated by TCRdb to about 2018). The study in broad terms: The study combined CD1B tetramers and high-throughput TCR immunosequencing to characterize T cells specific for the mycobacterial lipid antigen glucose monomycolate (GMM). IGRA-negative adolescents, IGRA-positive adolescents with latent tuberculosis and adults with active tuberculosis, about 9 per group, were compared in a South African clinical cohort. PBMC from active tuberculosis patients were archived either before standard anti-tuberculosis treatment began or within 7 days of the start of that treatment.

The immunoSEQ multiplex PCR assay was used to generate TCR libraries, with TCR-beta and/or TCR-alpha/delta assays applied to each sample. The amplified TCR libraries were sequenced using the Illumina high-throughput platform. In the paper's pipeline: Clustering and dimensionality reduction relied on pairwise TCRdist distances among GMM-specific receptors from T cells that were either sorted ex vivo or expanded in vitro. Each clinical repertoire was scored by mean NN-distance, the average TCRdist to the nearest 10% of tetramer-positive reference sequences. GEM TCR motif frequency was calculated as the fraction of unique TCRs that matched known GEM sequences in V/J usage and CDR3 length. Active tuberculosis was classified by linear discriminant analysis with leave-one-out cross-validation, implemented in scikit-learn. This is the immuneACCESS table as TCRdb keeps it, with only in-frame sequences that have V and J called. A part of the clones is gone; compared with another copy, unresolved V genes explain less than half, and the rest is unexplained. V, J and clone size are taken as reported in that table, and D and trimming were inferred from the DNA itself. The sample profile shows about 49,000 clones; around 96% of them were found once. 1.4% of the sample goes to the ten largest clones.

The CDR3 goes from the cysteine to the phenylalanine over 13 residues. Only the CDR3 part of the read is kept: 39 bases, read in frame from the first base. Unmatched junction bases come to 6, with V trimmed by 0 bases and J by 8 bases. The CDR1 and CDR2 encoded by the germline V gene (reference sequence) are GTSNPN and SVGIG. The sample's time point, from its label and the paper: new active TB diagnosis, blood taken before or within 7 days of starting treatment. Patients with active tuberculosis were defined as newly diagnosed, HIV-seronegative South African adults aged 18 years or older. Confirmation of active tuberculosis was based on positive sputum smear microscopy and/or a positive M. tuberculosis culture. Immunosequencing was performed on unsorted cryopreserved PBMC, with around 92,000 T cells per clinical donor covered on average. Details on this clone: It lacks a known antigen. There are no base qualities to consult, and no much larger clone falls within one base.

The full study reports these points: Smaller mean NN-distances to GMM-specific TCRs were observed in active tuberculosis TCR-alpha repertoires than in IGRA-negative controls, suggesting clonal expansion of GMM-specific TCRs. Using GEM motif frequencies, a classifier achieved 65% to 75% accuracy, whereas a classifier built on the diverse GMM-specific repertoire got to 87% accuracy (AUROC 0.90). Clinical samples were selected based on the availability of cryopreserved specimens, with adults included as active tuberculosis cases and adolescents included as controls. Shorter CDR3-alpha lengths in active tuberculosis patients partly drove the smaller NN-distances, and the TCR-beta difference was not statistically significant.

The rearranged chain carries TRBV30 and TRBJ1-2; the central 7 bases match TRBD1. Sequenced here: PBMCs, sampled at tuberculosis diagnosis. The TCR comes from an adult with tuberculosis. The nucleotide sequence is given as TGTGCCTGGAGTGTACAGGGGTACAGGGGCTACACCTTC. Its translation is CAWSVQGYRGYTF.